This T cell receptor beta chain was obtained from a study of blood T cell repertoires in COVID-19. Study as a whole: The cDNA or gDNA used as material had been derived from T cells, B-cell-depleted T cells, or PBMCs.

This CDR3 has 15 amino acids. Germline V gives CDR1 SEHNR, CDR2 FQNEAQ (reference sequence). V dropped 5 bases and J dropped 5 bases, with 15 bases sitting between them. The method was immunoSEQ multiplex PCR; TCRdb's version includes in-frame clones alone and lacks a portion of them. The table lists more than 90,000 clones, roughly 80% of them singletons. V is TRBV7-9 and J is TRBJ2-2; D is possibly TRBD1 (6 bases). The sequenced sample was peripheral blood. This receptor was obtained from a human donor in a cohort sampled during active COVID-19. The CDR3 protein is CASSDTDRQTGELFF. CDR3 coding DNA: TGTGCCAGCAGCGACACGGACAGACAAACCGGGGAGCTGTTTTTT.